This T cell receptor (beta chain) was captured by sequencing in a study of neurological immune-mediated disorders (dated by TCRdb to about 2019). Turning to the overall study: Using UMI-based sequencing, the study compared peripheral blood TCR-beta repertoires from patients with HTLV-I-associated myelopathy (HAM/TSP), patients with multiple sclerosis, and healthy controls. The roughly 110 TCR-beta libraries covered PBMC samples along with longitudinal samples, technical triplicates, and paired sorted CD4+ and CD8+ T-cell subsets. The cohort comprised about 70 subjects: some 15 HAM/TSP patients, around 35 multiple sclerosis patients and around 20 healthy controls. Beyond this particular receptor, the publication reports: The highest TCR clonal expansion was observed in HAM/TSP patients, whereas the lowest was observed in MS patients, even when compared with healthy controls. No identical CDR3 amino acid sequences were found to be shared among expanded clones across subjects, suggesting that TCR-beta repertoires were private in all groups.

TCR libraries for sorted subsets were made from under 1.1 million sorted CD4+ or CD8+ T cells. Peripheral blood was subjected to Ficoll-Hypaque density gradient centrifugation to isolate PBMCs, which were then cryopreserved in liquid nitrogen. Paired sorted CD4+ and CD8+ subsets came from healthy controls, HAM/TSP patients and MS patients. cDNA synthesis used template-switch 5'RACE with a primer carrying a 10-nucleotide random unique molecular identifier tagging each TCR transcript. Every sequencing run covered 15-18 subjects and yielded more than 180 million TCR-beta sequences. Total RNA was extracted with the RNeasy kit. The KAPA Real-time Library Amplification kit was used to amplify TCR-beta VDJ regions with primers for the TCR constant region and the 5'RACE anchor. Sample indexes and Illumina adaptors were added in a first PCR, and a second PCR then increased library yield. The roughly 650 bp TCR product was size-selected on a 2% E-gel SizeSelection system after Ampure bead purification. Library quality was checked on a Bioanalyzer, concentration was measured with Qubit, and libraries were quantified with the Kapa Library Quantification kit before pooling. An Illumina HiSeq 2500 sequenced the libraries paired-end 2 x 150 bp. To increase sequence diversity, roughly 25-31% phiX was spiked into each library pool. Per the authors' processing: Quality-filtered reads were processed with the UMI-based MiGEC pipeline, which removed over 75% of raw TCR sequences during error correction. IMGT germline references were used for aligning VDJ genes, and each clonotype was defined as a unique CDR3 amino acid sequence together with its V-J genes. Clonal expansion, Shannon diversity, and CDR3 relatedness (CalcPairwiseDistances, ClusterSamples) were evaluated with VDJtools, and phylogenetic trees were built with CLCbio workbench. Using coefficient-of-variation modelling across technical triplicates, the study counted a clone as expanded if it had at least 8 unique UMIs. TCRdb reran the public reads through fastp at Q25 and MiXCR, keeping productive beta chains. Every distinct CDR3 protein forms one entry, paired with its most common genes and DNA. For this entry, the V and J calls and clone size follow TCRdb and not the study's own pipeline. This sample holds 35,000 to 40,000 distinct CDR3 sequences; roughly 11% were observed only once. In total, the top ten clones hold just under 4% of the sample.

V is cut back by 9 bases and J by 2 bases, with 8 bases in the junction unmatched. The CDR3 has 14 amino acids, counting the end cysteine and phenylalanine. Only the CDR3 region is kept as DNA, spanning 42 bases read in frame from base 1. CDR1 and CDR2 are drawn from the germline V gene: SGHRS, YFSETQ. This clonotype was recorded many times. Its antigen is not yet known. Qualities for individual bases were not recorded, and no much larger clone is one base off. The source of this sequence is a woman in her 30s with HTLV-1-associated myelopathy (HAM/TSP). Sequencing used CD4+ T cells from blood. The rearranged chain carries TRBV5-1 and TRBJ2-1; a stretch of 7 junction bases matches TRBD1. The CDR3 loop reads CATATGSAYNEQFF. DNA sequence: TGCGCCACCGCGACAGGGTCTGCCTACAATGAGCAGTTCTTC.